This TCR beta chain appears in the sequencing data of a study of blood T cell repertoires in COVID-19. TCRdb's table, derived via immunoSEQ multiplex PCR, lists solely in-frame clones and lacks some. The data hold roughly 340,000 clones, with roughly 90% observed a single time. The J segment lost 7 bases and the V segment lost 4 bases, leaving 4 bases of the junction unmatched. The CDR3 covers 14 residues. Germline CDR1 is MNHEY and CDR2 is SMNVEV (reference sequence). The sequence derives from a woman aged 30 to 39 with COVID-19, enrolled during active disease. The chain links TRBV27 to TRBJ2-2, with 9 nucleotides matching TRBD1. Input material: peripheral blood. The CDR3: CASSSGTGFGELFF. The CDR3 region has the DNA TGTGCCAGCAGTTCCGGGACAGGGTTCGGGGAGCTGTTTTTT.